These 17 T cell receptor beta chains were sequenced from one sample in a study of blood T cell repertoires in COVID-19. Clones were sequenced by immunoSEQ multiplex PCR, and TCRdb holds only the in-frame ones, with some missing. The sample lists over 200,000 clones; around 80% were seen once. Sequencing input: peripheral blood. The source is an elderly man with acute or convalescent COVID-19.

This chain links TRBV11-1 with TRBJ2-3; 9 bases fit TRBD1. V lost 4 bases, J lost 3 bases, and 5 bases stayed unmatched. The CDR3 covers 15 residues. Germline V lookup: CDR1 SGHAT, CDR2 FQDESV (reference sequence). DNA of the CDR3: TGTGCCAGCAGCTCGCGGGACAGGGTAACAGATACGCAGTATTTT. The encoded protein is CASSSRDRVTDTQYF.

This chain uses TRBV5-4 with TRBJ2-1, with D maybe TRBD2 (6 bases). Trimming stripped 5 bases from V and 4 bases from J, with 16 bases between. Per the germline V gene, CDR1 is SGHNT and CDR2 is YYREEE (reference sequence). The CDR3 totals 15 residues. CDR3 amino acids: CASRRGQEGYNEQFF. DNA of the CDR3: TGTGCCAGCAGGAGAGGGCAGGAGGGATACAATGAGCAGTTCTTC.

This chain joins TRBV7-3 and TRBJ2-1; D is possibly TRBD2 (5 bases). Looked up from germline, CDR1 is SGHTA and CDR2 is FQGTGA. Trimming took off 0 bases at V and 2 bases at J, with 5 bases between the two ends. CDR3 length: 14 residues. The CDR3 is CASSLTGTYNEQFF. The CDR3 DNA is TGTGCCAGCAGCTTAACCGGGACCTACAATGAGCAGTTCTTC. Full variable domain (rest looked up from reference TRBV7-3 and TRBJ2-1): GAGVSQTPSNKVTEKGKYVELRCDPISGHTALYWYRQSLGQGPEFLIYFQGTGAADDSGLPNDRFFAVRPEGSVSTLKIQRTERGDSAVYLCASSLTGTYNEQFFGPGTRLTVL.

The chain combines TRBV3-1 (or the pseudogene TRBV3-2) with TRBJ2-5; 13 positions agree with TRBD2. The germline CDR1 and CDR2 sequences are LGHDT and YNNKEL (reference sequence). V lost 2 bases, J lost 5 bases, and 5 bases stayed unmatched. The CDR3 runs to 16 residues. The CDR3 region is CASSQPTSGRAETQYF. CDR3 bases: TGTGCCAGCAGCCAACCAACTAGCGGGAGGGCCGAGACCCAGTACTTC.

V gene TRBV12-3 or TRBV12-4 combines with J gene TRBJ1-2; D may be TRBD1 (6 bases). V was cut by 6 bases and J by 8 bases, with 13 bases left in between. There are 12 residues in the CDR3. The DNA for the CDR3 is TGTGCCAGCAGCTCAGGGGTAGGGGGCTACACCTTC. Its protein product is CASSSGVGGYTF.

The gene calls are TRBV27 and TRBJ2-1; TRBD2 matches at 7 bases. Trimming took 3 bases from V and 0 from J; bases not matched to a gene: 5. The CDR3 runs 16 residues. Germline CDR1 and CDR2: MNHEY and SMNVEV (reference sequence). CDR3 DNA sequence: TGTGCCAGCAGTTTTACTAGCGCCTACTCCTACAATGAGCAGTTCTTC. Translation gives CASSFTSAYSYNEQFF.

The chain uses TRBV2 and TRBJ1-4; D is uncertain. With 5 bases removed from V and 0 bases from J, the gap between germline ends came to 13 bases. Germline V gene sequence: CDR1 SNHLY, CDR2 FYNNEI. This CDR3 contains 16 residues. CDR3 protein: CASSKILIATNEKLFF. Written as DNA, the CDR3 is TGTGCCAGCAGTAAGATCCTAATTGCAACTAATGAAAAACTGTTTTTT.

The V call is TRBV28, the J call TRBJ1-6; D is undetermined. Germline CDR1 is MDHEN and CDR2 is SYDVKM. The CDR3 has 15 amino acids. V dropped 2 bases and J dropped 5 bases, with 10 bases sitting between them. CDR3 amino acids: CASSLGRTDNSPLHF. For the CDR3, the DNA is TGTGCCAGCAGTTTAGGGAGGACGGATAATTCACCCCTCCACTTT.

The V call is TRBV3-1 (or the pseudogene TRBV3-2), the J call TRBJ2-1; 7 bases are shared with TRBD2. The CDR3 is 13 residues long. With 4 bases clipped from V and 6 bases from J, the junction kept 3 bases outside the gene matches. In germline, CDR1 is LGHDT, CDR2 YNNKEL (reference sequence). The CDR3 bases are TGTGCCAGCAGCCTCGGGGGGTTCAATGAGCAGTTCTTC. Translating gives CASSLGGFNEQFF.

V is TRBV19 and J is TRBJ1-5, with 8 positions matching TRBD1. The V and J ends lost 5 bases and 6 bases, in that order; junction bases with no gene match: 6. This CDR3 spans 14 amino acids. Germline V gene data show CDR1 as LNHDA and CDR2 as SQIVND (reference sequence). CDR3 protein: CASSSRTGSQPQHF. The CDR3 DNA reads as TGTGCCAGTAGTTCCAGGACAGGGAGTCAGCCCCAGCATTTT.

V and J are TRBV18 and TRBJ1-2; D is undetermined. In germline, CDR1 is KGHSH, CDR2 LQKENI. The CDR3 has 12 amino acids. The ends were cut back, 2 bases at V and 5 bases at J, with 6 bases in the middle. The CDR3 bases are TGTGCCAGCTCACCAACAGTATATGGCTACACCTTC. This gives the protein CASSPTVYGYTF.

The chain is built from TRBV7-9 and TRBJ1-6, with TRBD1 identical over 7 bases. J gave up 7 bases and V 5 bases, and 5 bases lay outside the gene matches. This CDR3 is 14 amino acids long. Per germline, CDR1 SEHNR and CDR2 FQNEAQ (reference sequence). CDR3 loop: CASSQTGFNSPLHF. In DNA, the CDR3 is TGTGCCAGCAGCCAGACAGGGTTCAATTCACCCCTCCACTTT. Using reference TRBV7-9 and TRBJ1-6 for the parts outside the CDR3, the full variable domain is DTGVSQNPRHKITKRGQNVTFRCDPISEHNRLYWYRQTLGQGPEFLTYFQNEAQLEKSRLLSDRFSAERPKGSFSTLEIQRTEQGDSAMYLCASSQTGFNSPLHFGNGTRLTVT.

The chain employs TRBV5-1 and TRBJ2-1, with a possible D match to TRBD1 (6 bases). V shed 4 bases and J shed 0 bases, with 14 bases lying between them. This CDR3 has 16 residues. From germline, CDR1 is SGHRS and CDR2 YFSETQ. The CDR3 reads CASSTSTGYSYNEQFF. As DNA, the CDR3 is TGCGCCAGCAGCACCTCAACAGGGTACTCCTACAATGAGCAGTTCTTC.

The chain is built from TRBV18 and TRBJ2-3; 10 nucleotides align to TRBD2. The CDR3 is made up of 16 amino acids. Germline V CDR1 and CDR2: KGHSH, LQKENI. V lost 0 bases, J lost 1 base, and 1 base stayed unmatched. This chain's CDR3 is CASSPPLAGGTDTQYF. The CDR3 DNA reads as TGTGCCAGCTCACCACCGCTAGCGGGGGGCACAGATACGCAGTATTTT.

CDR3: CASRHQRLAYEQYF. CDR3 DNA: TGTGCCAGCAGACACCAACGACTAGCGTACGAGCAGTACTTC. The rearrangement links TRBV28 to TRBJ2-7; 8 positions match TRBD2. The V gene end was trimmed by 6 bases and the J gene end by 4 bases; junction bases not matched to a gene: 8. Germline lookup yields CDR1 MDHEN and CDR2 SYDVKM. The CDR3 contains 14 residues.

The rearrangement uses TRBV5-6 and TRBJ2-5, with TRBD1 identical over 8 bases. Germline V gene sequence: CDR1 SGHDT, CDR2 YYEEEE. This CDR3 comprises 14 residues. Germline trimming cut 4 bases from V and 4 bases from J; bases unmatched to any gene: 6. The CDR3 nucleotides are TGTGCCAGCAGCCCGGACAGGGTACGAGAGACCCAGTACTTC. Amino acid sequence: CASSPDRVRETQYF.

The chain links TRBV7-8 to TRBJ2-1; no firm D call. CDR1 is SGHVS, CDR2 FQNEAQ, per germline. The length of the CDR3 is 17 residues. The ends were cut back, 1 base at V and 2 bases at J, with 15 bases in the middle. Here the CDR3 reads CASSLVAAPHPYNEQFF. DNA for the CDR3: TGTGCCAGCAGCTTAGTGGCGGCCCCTCACCCCTACAATGAGCAGTTCTTC.